These 32 T cell receptor beta chains were sequenced from one sample in a study of blood T cell repertoires in COVID-19. Here immunoSEQ multiplex PCR was the method, and the copy in TCRdb shows in-frame clones only, minus some. This table holds a few hundred thousand clones, around 87% found once. Sequencing was done on a sample of peripheral blood. These receptors were collected from a woman in her 50s with acute or convalescent COVID-19.

The chain is built from TRBV6-5 and TRBJ1-1; D gene uncertain. Germline-derived CDR1 and CDR2 are MNHEY and SVGAGI. The CDR3 extends over 12 amino acids. V was cut by 2 bases and J by 11 bases, with 12 bases left in between. The CDR3 loop is CASSYRAGYAFF. DNA of the CDR3: TGTGCCAGCAGTTACCGCGCAGGTTACGCTTTCTTT.

The rearrangement joins TRBV24-1 to TRBJ2-3; the D is unclear. Per germline, CDR1 KGHDR and CDR2 SFDVKD. This CDR3 is built from 16 residues. Trimming cost V 3 bases and J 1 base, with 13 bases left between them. The CDR3 sequence: CATSDGFGGRTDTQYF. The CDR3 nucleotides read TGTGCCACCAGTGATGGCTTTGGTGGTCGCACAGATACGCAGTATTTT.

The chain has TRBV7-2 and TRBJ2-1; 10 bases are a match to TRBD2. The germline CDR1 and CDR2 sequences are SGHTA and FQGNSA. The CDR3 length is 14 residues. The V segment lost 5 bases and the J segment 8 bases; nucleotides outside the gene matches: 6. This CDR3 reads CASSPSGRVYEQFF. As DNA, the CDR3 is TGTGCCAGCAGCCCGAGCGGGAGGGTTTATGAGCAGTTCTTC. The complete variable domain, with remaining parts taken from reference TRBV7-2 and TRBJ2-1, reads GAGVSQSPSNKVTEKGKDVELRCDPISGHTALYWYRQSLGQGLEFLIYFQGNSAPDKSGLPSDRFSAERTGGSVSTLTIQRTQQEDSAVYLCASSPSGRVYEQFFGPGTRLTVL.

J is TRBJ1-3 and V is TRBV7-9; TRBD1 aligns across 9 bases. Germline-derived CDR1 and CDR2 are SEHNR and FQNEAQ (reference sequence). J gave up 12 bases and V 6 bases, and 3 bases lay outside the gene matches. This CDR3 has 11 amino acids. The CDR3 loop reads CASRGQGNIYF. The CDR3 DNA is TGTGCCAGCAGGGGACAGGGAAACATATATTTT.

The J gene is TRBJ2-1, the V gene TRBV11-2; D possibly corresponds to TRBD2 (6 bases). The germline CDR1 and CDR2 sequences are SGHAT and FQNNGV. V lost 1 base, J lost 4 bases, and 14 bases lay in between. This CDR3 is built from 16 residues. The CDR3 DNA follows: TGTGCCAGCAGCTTAGTTGTAGCGGTGGGTTACAATGAGCAGTTCTTC. It encodes CASSLVVAVGYNEQFF.

This clone was observed a few times. The chain joins TRBV5-4 to TRBJ1-2, with TRBD1 identical over 10 bases. CDR3 length: 16 residues. CDR1 and CDR2 from the germline V gene are SGHNT and YYREEE (reference sequence). J was trimmed by 6 bases and V by 4 bases; bases with no gene match: 12. This CDR3 is CASSPTRGQGSDGYTF. In DNA form, the CDR3 reads TGTGCCAGCAGCCCTACGCGGGGACAGGGGTCGGATGGCTACACCTTC.

The count of this clone is one. The chain joins TRBV5-1 to TRBJ2-3; 8 bases are a match to TRBD1. The germline CDR1 and CDR2 sequences are SGHRS and YFSETQ. This CDR3 contains 14 residues. The trim removed 4 bases at V and 3 bases at J, leaving 4 bases unmatched. The CDR3 coding sequence is TGCGCCAGCAGCATGGACAGGGAAACAGATACGCAGTATTTT. Translated, it gives CASSMDRETDTQYF.

V and J are TRBV9 and TRBJ2-3; TRBD2 aligns across 12 bases. The ends lost 0 bases at V and 7 bases at J; junction bases unmatched: 15. The CDR3 covers 19 residues. Per germline, CDR1 SGDLS and CDR2 YYNGEE. CDR3 in DNA: TGTGCCAGCAGCGTAGGACTGGGCCCCCTAGCGGGAGGGCAAAATACGCAGTATTTT. Amino acids: CASSVGLGPLAGGQNTQYF.

The chain has TRBV28 and TRBJ2-2; TRBD1 aligns across 8 bases. V was clipped by 7 bases and J by 5 bases; unmatched bases: 9. The germline CDR1 and CDR2 sequences are MDHEN and SYDVKM. This CDR3 spans 15 amino acids. The CDR3 spells CASNPGGLSTGELFF. The DNA for the CDR3 is TGTGCCAGCAACCCAGGGGGCTTAAGTACCGGGGAGCTGTTTTTT.

J is TRBJ2-4 and V is TRBV27, with 7 bases identical to TRBD1. Germline CDR1 MNHEY, CDR2 SMNVEV (reference sequence). CDR3 length: 15 amino acids. The ends lost 6 bases at V and 3 bases at J; junction bases unmatched: 8. CDR3 sequence reads: CASSPTGVVKNIQYF. Written as DNA, the CDR3 is TGTGCCAGCAGCCCTACAGGGGTTGTCAAAAACATTCAGTACTTC.

The chain joins TRBV29-1 to TRBJ2-5; no clear D gene. This CDR3 has 12 residues. Trimming removed 2 bases at V and 2 bases at J, with 6 bases between. The germline V gene has CDR1 SQVTM and CDR2 ANQGSEA. CDR3 in DNA: TGCAGCGTTGAAATTAATCAAGAGACCCAGTACTTC. Protein product: CSVEINQETQYF.

This clone has at least ten counts. The chain combines TRBV7-3 with TRBJ2-1; 7 bases fit TRBD1. The germline gives CDR1 SGHTA, CDR2 FQGTGA. V was pared by 5 bases and J by 2 bases, with 15 bases of the junction left unmatched. CDR3 length: 18 amino acids. This chain's CDR3 is CASSPPDPTGLAYNEQFF. As DNA, the CDR3 is TGTGCCAGCAGCCCTCCTGACCCGACAGGGCTAGCCTACAATGAGCAGTTCTTC.

The chain employs TRBV24-1 and TRBJ1-5, with 8 bases lining up with TRBD1. V gave up 7 bases and J gave up 6 bases; unmatched junction bases: 7. From germline, CDR1 is KGHDR and CDR2 SFDVKD. This CDR3 has 14 amino acids. CDR3: CATRGRGLGQPQHF. DNA for the CDR3: TGTGCCACCAGGGGCAGGGGGCTCGGTCAGCCCCAGCATTTT.

This chain uses TRBV30 with TRBJ1-1; no firm D call. Germline lookup yields CDR1 GTSNPN and CDR2 SVGIG (reference sequence). V lost 7 bases and J lost 4, with 13 bases in between. This CDR3 has 12 amino acids. The CDR3 DNA is TGTGCCTTGTTTAGCGGGTTCACTGAAGCTTTCTTT. It codes for CALFSGFTEAFF.

This chain uses TRBV7-3 with TRBJ2-1, with 10 bases that match TRBD1. This CDR3 has 18 amino acids. Germline V CDR1 and CDR2: SGHTA, FQGTGA. With V trimmed by 5 bases and J by 4 bases, 14 bases remained unmatched. CDR3 residues: CASSHTRGGDRGYNEQFF. CDR3 sequence (DNA): TGTGCCAGCAGCCATACTAGAGGTGGGGACAGGGGTTACAATGAGCAGTTCTTC.

V usage is TRBV4-3 and J usage is TRBJ2-7; 9 bases match TRBD2. The CDR3 runs to 17 residues. V shed 4 bases and J 2 bases; nucleotides not matched to a gene: 12. Germline V CDR1 and CDR2: LGHNA, YSLEER. The CDR3 loop reads CASSLFGWAGGTYEQYF. CDR3 sequence (DNA): TGCGCCAGCAGCCTCTTTGGTTGGGCGGGAGGGACCTACGAGCAGTACTTC.

V gene TRBV7-9 combines with J gene TRBJ2-7, with TRBD1 matching over 9 bases. V was pared by 3 bases and J by 1 base, with 10 bases of the junction left unmatched. Per germline, CDR1 SEHNR and CDR2 FQNEAQ (reference sequence). This CDR3 has 17 residues. The CDR3, as DNA: TGTGCCAGCAGCTTTCTGGGACAGGGAACTAGTTCCTACGAGCAGTACTTC. Protein sequence: CASSFLGQGTSSYEQYF.

As for this clone: This sample includes further DNA sequences coding for the same CDR3. V and J are TRBV5-1 and TRBJ2-7; TRBD1 matches at 7 bases. The CDR3 has 14 amino acids. Germline V gene lookup returns CDR1 SGHRS and CDR2 YFSETQ. V was clipped by 3 bases and J by 0 bases; unmatched bases: 3. The CDR3 DNA reads as TGCGCCAGCAGCTCCCGGGACAGCTCCTACGAGCAGTACTTC. Translation: CASSSRDSSYEQYF.

J is TRBJ1-2 and V is TRBV11-1; 9 positions agree with TRBD1. Germline loops: CDR1 SGHAT, CDR2 FQDESV (reference sequence). This CDR3 has 13 residues. The trim removed 5 bases at V and 7 bases at J, leaving 5 bases unmatched. The CDR3 bases are TGTGCCAGCAGCCCACAGGGGGCGATTGGCTACACCTTC. Its translation is CASSPQGAIGYTF.

The chain carries TRBV7-9 and TRBJ2-5; D not resolved. Trimming removed 1 base at V and 7 bases at J, with 16 bases between. CDR1 is SEHNR and CDR2 is FQNEAQ in the germline V gene (reference sequence). The length of the CDR3 is 15 residues. The CDR3, as DNA: TGTGCCAGCAGCTTAGTCGTGTCTGCCGGGTTGACCCAGTACTTC. It is translated as CASSLVVSAGLTQYF.

This chain connects TRBV7-2 to TRBJ1-5, with no clear D. The CDR3 totals 13 residues. Germline V gives CDR1 SGHTA, CDR2 FQGNSA. Deletions cut 3 bases from V and 6 bases from J, with 9 bases between. The CDR3 sequence is CASSLRMSQPQHF. In DNA, the CDR3 is TGTGCCAGCAGCTTGAGGATGAGTCAGCCCCAGCATTTT.

The chain couples TRBV6-2 or TRBV6-3 to TRBJ1-6, with 7 bases matching TRBD1. V shed 2 bases and J 4 bases; nucleotides not matched to a gene: 8. The CDR3 sequence is 17 residues long. Looked up from germline, CDR1 is MNHEY and CDR2 is SVGEGT. The CDR3 coding sequence is TGTGCCAGCAGTTACAGCACCCTACAGGGGTATAATTCACCCCTCCACTTT. Protein product: CASSYSTLQGYNSPLHF.

The genes are TRBV28 and TRBJ1-1, with 12 bases matching TRBD1. V shed 4 bases and J 4 bases; nucleotides not matched to a gene: 16. In germline, CDR1 is MDHEN, CDR2 SYDVKM. The length of the CDR3 is 19 residues. As DNA, the CDR3 is TGTGCCAGCAGTTCACCGGGACAGGGGGCCGGGAGAGGGTTCACTGAAGCTTTCTTT. This encodes CASSSPGQGAGRGFTEAFF.

This clone has a single count. V and J are TRBV9 and TRBJ2-7; a possible D gene is TRBD2 (5 bases). CDR3 size: 14 residues. Germline CDR1 is SGDLS and CDR2 is YYNGEE. Trimming stripped 0 bases from V and 3 bases from J, with 10 bases between. This CDR3 reads CASSVEVAGYEQYF. The DNA of the CDR3 is TGTGCCAGCAGCGTAGAGGTTGCGGGCTACGAGCAGTACTTC.

The chain carries TRBV30 and TRBJ2-3; 7 nucleotides agree with TRBD2. The junction had 13 bases not matched to a gene; V was cut back by 2 bases and J by 2 bases. The CDR3 sequence is 17 residues long. Per the germline V gene, CDR1 is GTSNPN and CDR2 is SVGIG (reference sequence). The DNA for the CDR3 is TGTGCCTGGAGTCCAACCCCGACTAGCAGATCCACAGATACGCAGTATTTT. This codes for CAWSPTPTSRSTDTQYF.

The V and J genes are TRBV5-8 and TRBJ2-7; maybe TRBD2 (5 bases). V was clipped by 4 bases and J by 5 bases, with 13 bases between them. Germline V CDR1 and CDR2: SGHTS, YDEGEE. This CDR3 is built from 13 residues. This chain's CDR3 is CASSPNRGHEQYF. In nucleotides, the CDR3 is TGTGCCAGCAGCCCCAATCGGGGTCACGAGCAGTACTTC. Supplemented by reference TRBV5-8 and TRBJ2-7, the full variable domain reads EAGVTQSPTHLIKTRGQQATLRCSPISGHTSVYWYQQALGLGLQFLLWYDEGEERNRGNFPPRFSGRQFPNYSSELNVNALELEDSALYLCASSPNRGHEQYFGPGTRLTVT.

This clone occurred a few times. The chain links TRBV11-3 to TRBJ1-6; no definite D call. Per germline, CDR1 SGHNT and CDR2 YENEEA. V gave up 0 bases and J gave up 7 bases, with 7 bases separating them. The CDR3 loop spans 14 amino acids. The CDR3 loop reads CASSLDGANSPLHF. DNA of the CDR3: TGTGCCAGCAGCTTAGATGGAGCGAATTCACCCCTCCACTTT.

The chain has TRBV29-1 and TRBJ1-1, with TRBD1 matching 9 bases. This CDR3 is built from 12 residues. Germline CDR1 SQVTM, CDR2 ANQGSEA. V lost 7 bases to trimming and J lost 10 bases; unmatched junction nucleotides: 10. In DNA form, the CDR3 reads TGCAGCGCCAACCAATTGGACAGGGGAGCTTTCTTT. It is translated as CSANQLDRGAFF.

The chain links TRBV18 to TRBJ1-2, with 9 bases identical to TRBD1. The CDR3 length is 14 residues. In germline, CDR1 is KGHSH, CDR2 LQKENI. J gave up 2 bases and V 6 bases, and 4 bases lay outside the gene matches. The CDR3 bases are TGTGCCAGCTCGCTCGGGACAGGGAACTATGGCTACACCTTC. It yields the protein CASSLGTGNYGYTF. Looking up the rest from reference TRBV18 and TRBJ1-2 gives the full variable domain: NAGVMQNPRHLVRRRGQEARLRCSPMKGHSHVYWYRQLPEEGLKFMVYLQKENIIDESGMPKERFSAEFPKEGPSILRIQQVVRGDSAAYFCASSLGTGNYGYTFGSGTRLTVV.

V and J are TRBV27 and TRBJ1-4, with 8 bases aligning to TRBD1. The CDR3 extends over 14 amino acids. V lost 8 bases and J lost 4; bases outside the gene matches: 6. Germline loops: CDR1 MNHEY, CDR2 SMNVEV (reference sequence). The CDR3 coding sequence is TGTGCCAGCTCCCGGACAGGGATTAATGAAAAACTGTTTTTT. It specifies CASSRTGINEKLFF.

The rearrangement uses TRBV7-3 and TRBJ2-3; the D gene is possibly TRBD2 (5 bases). The V end was cut by 5 bases, the J end by 4 bases, with 13 bases between. The CDR3 sequence is 14 residues long. CDR1 is SGHTA, CDR2 FQGTGA, per germline. The CDR3 region has the DNA TGTGCCAGCAGCCAGTCACTAGACTCAGATACGCAGTATTTT. Amino acids: CASSQSLDSDTQYF.

The chain carries TRBV11-3 and TRBJ1-5, with a possible D match to TRBD1 (5 bases). V shed 0 bases and J shed 7 bases, with 10 bases lying between them. CDR3 length: 14 amino acids. The V gene's germline CDR1 is SGHNT and CDR2 YENEEA. The CDR3 DNA reads TGTGCCAGCAGCTTAGAAGGGGTTCAACAGCCCCAGCATTTT. It is translated as CASSLEGVQQPQHF.